This entry lists 12 T cell receptor beta chains sequenced from one sample in a study of regulatory T cells in long-lasting Graves disease. Time point defined: persistent/refractory GD, antithyroid drugs over 5 years with positive TRAb. The TCR library used RNA extracted from PBMCs. Arm-PCR of CDR3 regions and iRepertoire HTBI primers were used to build TCR beta libraries. Each CDR3 protein gets one entry after TCRdb re-called the multiplex PCR reads with MiXCR. The sample consists of a few hundred thousand distinct CDR3 sequences, roughly a quarter of them appearing once. Sequencing used peripheral blood mononuclear cells (PBMCs), obtained when the disease was refractory, from a patient treated with antithyroid drugs. These receptors originate from a female donor with Graves disease.

This clonotype was found a few times. The gene calls are TRBV20-1 and TRBJ1-3, with D possibly being TRBD1 (5 bases). The CDR3 sequence is 14 residues long. The germline gives CDR1 DFQATT, CDR2 SNEGSKA (reference sequence). The ends were cut back, 4 bases at V and 0 bases at J, with 10 bases in the middle. CDR3 bases: TGCAGTGCTACCCCCGGGACCTCTGGAAACACCATATATTTT. Encoded protein: CSATPGTSGNTIYF.

This clonotype was seen more than once but under ten times. The chain couples TRBV3-1 to TRBJ1-1; D is ambiguous. The length of the CDR3 is 14 residues. Trimming removed 5 bases at V and 4 bases at J, with 14 bases between. The germline gives CDR1 LGHDT, CDR2 YNNKEL (reference sequence). The CDR3 region is CASSTRGGPTEAFF. In DNA form, the CDR3 reads TGTGCCAGCAGCACGCGGGGAGGCCCCACTGAAGCTTTCTTT. Supplemented by reference TRBV3-1 and TRBJ1-1, the full variable domain reads DTAVSQTPKYLVTQMGNDKSIKCEQNLGHDTMYWYKQDSKKFLKIMFSYNNKELIINETVPNRFSPKSPDKAHLNLHINSLELGDSAVYFCASSTRGGPTEAFFGQGTRLTVV.

The rearrangement uses TRBV7-2 and TRBJ1-2; TRBD1 matches 12 bases. The CDR3 is 16 amino acids. Germline CDR1 is SGHTA and CDR2 is FQGNSA. V was pared by 6 bases and J by 4 bases, with 9 bases of the junction left unmatched. Here the CDR3 DNA reads TGTGCCAGCAGAAGGGGGGGGACAGGGGGCGGCTATGGCTACACCTTC. Its translation: CASRRGGTGGGYGYTF.

The chain carries TRBV11-1 and TRBJ2-7; 9 bases fit TRBD2. Germline V gene sequence: CDR1 SGHAT, CDR2 FQDESV (reference sequence). The J segment lost 2 bases and the V segment lost 5 bases, leaving 4 bases of the junction unmatched. The CDR3 extends over 14 amino acids. Here the CDR3 DNA reads TGTGCCAGCAGCCAGACTAGCGGTGCCTACGAGCAGTACTTC. As protein: CASSQTSGAYEQYF.

The chain combines TRBV5-5 with TRBJ1-1, with a tentative D call TRBD1 (6 bases). This CDR3 spans 15 amino acids. Deletions cut 1 base from V and 4 bases from J, with 14 bases between. Germline-derived CDR1 and CDR2 are SGHKS and YYEKEE (reference sequence). The CDR3 nucleotides read TGTGCCAGCAGCTTGAGGAACAGGGTAGGCACTGAAGCTTTCTTT. It yields the protein CASSLRNRVGTEAFF.

The J gene is TRBJ2-2, the V gene TRBV30; 7 nucleotides line up with TRBD1. CDR1 and CDR2 from the germline V gene are GTSNPN and SVGIG (reference sequence). Trimming took 6 bases from V and 3 from J; bases not matched to a gene: 7. This CDR3 region has 14 residues. The CDR3 DNA reads as TGTGCCTGCCGGACAGGAATTGACACCGGGGAGCTGTTTTTT. Its translation is CACRTGIDTGELFF.

This clonotype has more than one count but fewer than ten. The rearrangement uses TRBV11-2 and TRBJ1-1, with 7 nucleotides matching TRBD1. With V trimmed by 5 bases and J by 1 base, 19 bases remained unmatched. The CDR3 has 19 amino acids. Germline CDR1 is SGHAT and CDR2 is FQNNGV. DNA of the CDR3: TGTGCCAGCAGCCCACTCCTGGGGTCCGGGACAGAGAAGAACACTGAAGCTTTCTTT. Amino acids: CASSPLLGSGTEKNTEAFF.

This clonotype occurred once. This rearrangement joins TRBV20-1 to TRBJ2-2; no reliable D call. Between the trimmed V and J ends, which lost 1 base and 4 bases, there was a span of 13 bases. The CDR3 loop spans 15 amino acids. Germline assignment: CDR1 DFQATT and CDR2 SNEGSKA (reference sequence). CDR3 sequence reads: CSARVYRRFTGELFF. CDR3 bases: TGCAGTGCTAGAGTGTACAGAAGATTCACCGGGGAGCTGTTTTTT.

J is TRBJ1-1 and V is TRBV12-3 or TRBV12-4; D ambiguous. There are 12 residues in the CDR3. Trimming took 10 bases from V and 1 from J, leaving 10 bases between them. CDR3 sequence (DNA): TGTGCCACCTCGTGGGGGAACACTGAAGCTTTCTTT. This translates into CATSWGNTEAFF.

This clonotype has at least ten counts. The chain couples TRBV28 to TRBJ2-2, with D possibly being TRBD1 (6 bases). V lost 5 bases to trimming and J lost 4 bases, with 8 bases between them. From germline, CDR1 is MDHEN and CDR2 SYDVKM. The CDR3 sequence is 13 residues long. This CDR3 is CASSVQGTGELFF. The CDR3 nucleotides are TGTGCCAGCAGTGTACAGGGCACCGGGGAGCTGTTTTTT.

This clonotype was observed a handful of times. The chain employs TRBV25-1 and TRBJ2-7; unclear D gene. V was trimmed by 2 bases and J by 5 bases, leaving 10 bases between them. Germline values: CDR1 MGHDK, CDR2 SYGVNS. This CDR3 is 13 amino acids long. CDR3 sequence reads: CASSETNTNEQYF. The CDR3 DNA reads as TGTGCCAGCAGTGAAACTAACACCAACGAGCAGTACTTC.

The chain employs TRBV15 and TRBJ1-1; the D is unclear. Trimming removed 0 bases from V and 6 bases from J, with 23 bases in between. The CDR3 is made up of 18 amino acids. CDR1 and CDR2 (germline): LNHNV, YYDKDF (reference sequence). The CDR3 is CATSRDGQAIRGVAEAFF. In nucleotides, the CDR3 is TGTGCCACCAGCAGAGACGGTCAGGCGATTAGAGGCGTCGCTGAAGCTTTCTTT.